The rows below give T cell receptor beta chains drawn from one sample of a study of beta chain features in type 1 diabetes. Clones were read by immunoSEQ multiplex PCR, and TCRdb kept only the in-frame ones, dropping some. The profile shows 550,000 to 850,000 clones, around 15% of them singletons. Source material: naive CD4+ T cells from blood. These receptors were obtained from a man younger than 35 with type 1 diabetes. Each CDR3 is given with its conserved first and last residue. The order of the fields is V gene, D gene, clone size, J gene, CDR3 protein, CDR3 DNA. The D gene is left open where the match is weak. Only some rows state a clone size, as once, few, many or a class for expanded clones.

v_gene: TRBV4-1; d_gene: .; abundance: .; j_gene: TRBJ1-2; CDR3aa: CASSPQGDYGYTF; CDR3nt: TGCGCCAGCAGCCCACAGGGCGACTATGGCTACACCTTC
v_gene: TRBV23-1; d_gene: .; abundance: few; j_gene: TRBJ1-2; CDR3aa: CASSHRDKADYGYTF; CDR3nt: TGCGCCAGCAGTCACCGGGACAAGGCGGACTATGGCTACACCTTC
v_gene: TRBV9; d_gene: .; abundance: .; j_gene: TRBJ1-2; CDR3aa: CASSVRGIGGYTF; CDR3nt: TGTGCCAGCAGCGTAAGGGGGATCGGTGGCTACACCTTC
v_gene: TRBV9; d_gene: TRBD1; abundance: .; j_gene: TRBJ1-2; CDR3aa: CASSVGGGGYYGYTF; CDR3nt: TGTGCCAGCAGCGTCGGAGGGGGCGGTTACTATGGCTACACCTTC
v_gene: TRBV27; d_gene: .; abundance: few; j_gene: TRBJ1-4; CDR3aa: CASSLRALAAEKLFF; CDR3nt: TGTGCCAGCAGTTTAAGGGCGTTGGCAGCAGAAAAACTGTTTTTT
v_gene: TRBV4-2; d_gene: TRBD2; abundance: .; j_gene: TRBJ2-5; CDR3aa: CASSQVPGLAGEGEETQYF; CDR3nt: TGTGCCAGCAGCCAAGTGCCGGGACTAGCGGGGGAGGGGGAAGAGACCCAGTACTTC
v_gene: TRBV7-9; d_gene: .; abundance: few; j_gene: TRBJ1-1; CDR3aa: CASSLDRTLNTEAFF; CDR3nt: TGTGCCAGCAGCTTAGACAGGACCCTGAACACTGAAGCTTTCTTT
v_gene: TRBV10-3; d_gene: .; abundance: few; j_gene: TRBJ2-1; CDR3aa: CAISVEGVDEQFF; CDR3nt: TGTGCCATCAGTGTTGAAGGGGTCGATGAGCAGTTCTTC
v_gene: TRBV10-3; d_gene: .; abundance: few; j_gene: TRBJ2-3; CDR3aa: CANGGGGTDTQYF; CDR3nt: TGTGCCAACGGAGGGGGCGGGACAGATACGCAGTATTTT
v_gene: TRBV9; d_gene: TRBD1; abundance: .; j_gene: TRBJ2-7; CDR3aa: CASSQGTGATYEQYF; CDR3nt: TGTGCCAGCAGCCAGGGGACAGGGGCCACCTACGAGCAGTACTTC
v_gene: TRBV28; d_gene: TRBD1; abundance: .; j_gene: TRBJ2-5; CDR3aa: CATGQGWETQYF; CDR3nt: TGTGCCACCGGACAGGGATGGGAGACCCAGTACTTC
v_gene: TRBV4-1; d_gene: TRBD1; abundance: few; j_gene: TRBJ2-7; CDR3aa: CASSQSPDRGATYEQYF; CDR3nt: TGCGCCAGCAGCCAATCCCCCGACAGGGGGGCCACCTACGAGCAGTACTTC
v_gene: TRBV6-5; d_gene: TRBD1; abundance: .; j_gene: TRBJ2-2; CDR3aa: CASSSVTGRDGGELFF; CDR3nt: TGTGCCAGCAGTTCAGTGACAGGGCGAGATGGCGGGGAGCTGTTTTTT
v_gene: TRBV7-3; d_gene: TRBD1; abundance: .; j_gene: TRBJ2-7; CDR3aa: CASSLRTGVEYEQYF; CDR3nt: TGTGCCAGCAGCTTAAGGACAGGGGTGGAATACGAGCAGTACTTC
v_gene: TRBV6-5; d_gene: TRBD1; abundance: few; j_gene: TRBJ2-7; CDR3aa: CASSPRDRGEQYF; CDR3nt: TGTGCCAGCAGTCCACGGGACAGGGGCGAGCAGTACTTC
v_gene: TRBV5-6; d_gene: .; abundance: few; j_gene: TRBJ2-1; CDR3aa: CASSWGQDEQFF; CDR3nt: TGTGCCAGCAGTTGGGGGCAGGATGAGCAGTTCTTC
v_gene: TRBV19; d_gene: .; abundance: .; j_gene: TRBJ2-7; CDR3aa: CASSIEEGTSYEQYF; CDR3nt: TGTGCCAGTAGTATAGAGGAGGGTACCTCCTACGAGCAGTACTTC
v_gene: TRBV21-1; d_gene: .; abundance: .; j_gene: TRBJ2-2; CDR3aa: CASSKTQGGEELFF; CDR3nt: TGTGCCAGCAGCAAAACCCAGGGGGGTGAGGAGCTGTTTTTT
v_gene: TRBV5-1; d_gene: .; abundance: .; j_gene: TRBJ1-1; CDR3aa: CASSLVAGSPTEAFF; CDR3nt: TGCGCCAGCAGCTTGGTGGCAGGGAGTCCCACTGAAGCTTTCTTT
v_gene: TRBV10-1; d_gene: TRBD2; abundance: .; j_gene: TRBJ2-1; CDR3aa: CASSESGGRYNEQFF; CDR3nt: TGCGCCAGCAGCGAGAGCGGGGGGAGATACAATGAGCAGTTCTTC
v_gene: TRBV27; d_gene: .; abundance: few; j_gene: TRBJ1-5; CDR3aa: CASSPFTESYSNQPQHF; CDR3nt: TGTGCCAGCAGTCCTTTTACTGAGAGTTATAGCAATCAGCCCCAGCATTTT
v_gene: TRBV30; d_gene: .; abundance: few; j_gene: TRBJ1-1; CDR3aa: CAWSTGPNAEAFF; CDR3nt: TGTGCCTGGAGTACGGGCCCGAACGCTGAAGCTTTCTTT
v_gene: TRBV4-2; d_gene: .; abundance: few; j_gene: TRBJ1-5; CDR3aa: CASSHRPNAGDSNQPQHF; CDR3nt: TGTGCCAGCAGCCATCGCCCCAACGCAGGGGATAGCAATCAGCCCCAGCATTTT
v_gene: TRBV5-4; d_gene: TRBD2; abundance: few; j_gene: TRBJ2-3; CDR3aa: CASSPRGGRDADTQYF; CDR3nt: TGTGCCAGCAGCCCCCGGGGGGGCCGAGACGCAGATACGCAGTATTTT
v_gene: TRBV28; d_gene: .; abundance: .; j_gene: TRBJ2-5; CDR3aa: CASRKQGSQETQYF; CDR3nt: TGTGCCAGCAGGAAACAGGGAAGCCAAGAGACCCAGTACTTC
v_gene: TRBV18; d_gene: TRBD1; abundance: few; j_gene: TRBJ2-7; CDR3aa: CASSPRHGTGGEQYF; CDR3nt: TGTGCCAGCTCCCCTCGTCATGGGACAGGGGGCGAGCAGTACTTC
v_gene: TRBV30; d_gene: TRBD2; abundance: .; j_gene: TRBJ2-1; CDR3aa: CAFLRPGLAGKSDEQFF; CDR3nt: TGTGCCTTCCTCAGACCGGGACTAGCGGGGAAAAGCGATGAGCAGTTCTTC
v_gene: TRBV6-1; d_gene: .; abundance: .; j_gene: TRBJ2-1; CDR3aa: CASMTTYYNEQFF; CDR3nt: TGTGCCAGCATGACGACCTACTACAATGAGCAGTTCTTC
v_gene: TRBV7-8; d_gene: TRBD2; abundance: few; j_gene: TRBJ2-7; CDR3aa: CASSPSGGVSSYEQYF; CDR3nt: TGTGCCAGCAGCCCATCGGGGGGGGTGAGCTCCTACGAGCAGTACTTC
v_gene: TRBV29-1; d_gene: .; abundance: .; j_gene: TRBJ1-1; CDR3aa: CSVVDGGTEAFF; CDR3nt: TGCAGCGTTGTTGACGGAGGAACTGAAGCTTTCTTT
v_gene: TRBV19; d_gene: .; abundance: few; j_gene: TRBJ2-5; CDR3aa: CASSARTAEETQYF; CDR3nt: TGTGCCAGTAGTGCCAGGACAGCCGAAGAGACCCAGTACTTC
v_gene: TRBV29-1; d_gene: TRBD1; abundance: few; j_gene: TRBJ1-5; CDR3aa: CSVGDRGQIYSNQPQHF; CDR3nt: TGCAGCGTCGGGGACAGGGGGCAAATTTATAGCAATCAGCCCCAGCATTTT
v_gene: TRBV7-9; d_gene: .; abundance: .; j_gene: TRBJ2-3; CDR3aa: CASKFLAGDPTDTQYF; CDR3nt: TGTGCCAGCAAGTTCCTCGCAGGGGACCCCACAGATACGCAGTATTTT
v_gene: TRBV2; d_gene: .; abundance: .; j_gene: TRBJ1-3; CDR3aa: CASSGPLGLGNTIYF; CDR3nt: TGTGCCAGCAGTGGCCCCCTGGGGTTGGGAAACACCATATATTTT
v_gene: TRBV11-3; d_gene: .; abundance: few; j_gene: TRBJ2-3; CDR3aa: CASSLGSGGGLTDTQYF; CDR3nt: TGTGCCAGCAGCTTAGGGTCGGGCGGGGGCCTCACAGATACGCAGTATTTT
v_gene: TRBV19; d_gene: TRBD1; abundance: few; j_gene: TRBJ2-1; CDR3aa: CASIRGTGVSEQFF; CDR3nt: TGTGCCAGCATACGGGGGACAGGGGTGTCTGAGCAGTTCTTC
v_gene: TRBV5-1; d_gene: .; abundance: .; j_gene: TRBJ2-2; CDR3aa: CASSLARADTGELFF; CDR3nt: TGCGCCAGCAGCTTGGCCAGGGCGGACACCGGGGAGCTGTTTTTT
v_gene: TRBV9; d_gene: .; abundance: .; j_gene: TRBJ1-6; CDR3aa: CASTETSTGSPLHF; CDR3nt: TGTGCCAGCACCGAGACCTCCACGGGTTCACCCCTCCACTTT
v_gene: TRBV10-3; d_gene: .; abundance: many; j_gene: TRBJ2-1; CDR3aa: CAIRWQEKNEQFF; CDR3nt: TGTGCCATCAGATGGCAGGAGAAGAATGAGCAGTTCTTC
v_gene: TRBV5-6; d_gene: .; abundance: .; j_gene: TRBJ2-7; CDR3aa: CASTSGTYEQYF; CDR3nt: TGTGCCAGCACCAGTGGGACCTACGAGCAGTACTTC
v_gene: TRBV5-1; d_gene: .; abundance: few; j_gene: TRBJ1-4; CDR3aa: CASSFGTNEKLFF; CDR3nt: TGCGCCAGCAGCTTTGGGACTAATGAAAAACTGTTTTTT
v_gene: TRBV29-1; d_gene: .; abundance: .; j_gene: TRBJ1-2; CDR3aa: CSVVEGLGGGYTF; CDR3nt: TGCAGCGTTGTGGAGGGGCTGGGTGGTGGCTACACCTTC
v_gene: TRBV14; d_gene: TRBD2; abundance: few; j_gene: TRBJ2-3; CDR3aa: CASSPGLAGTLDTQYF; CDR3nt: TGTGCCAGCAGCCCAGGACTAGCGGGGACATTGGATACGCAGTATTTT
v_gene: TRBV5-1; d_gene: TRBD2; abundance: .; j_gene: TRBJ2-3; CDR3aa: CASSLSGGTVDTQYF; CDR3nt: TGCGCCAGCAGCCTTAGCGGGGGCACCGTGGATACGCAGTATTTT
v_gene: TRBV7-9; d_gene: .; abundance: .; j_gene: TRBJ1-1; CDR3aa: CASSLSGATEAFF; CDR3nt: TGTGCCAGCAGCTTATCAGGGGCGACTGAAGCTTTCTTT
v_gene: TRBV6-5; d_gene: .; abundance: .; j_gene: TRBJ1-1; CDR3aa: CASEGRVNTEAFF; CDR3nt: TGTGCCAGCGAGGGGAGGGTGAACACTGAAGCTTTCTTT
v_gene: TRBV19; d_gene: .; abundance: few; j_gene: TRBJ1-3; CDR3aa: CATAEDSGNTIYF; CDR3nt: TGTGCCACCGCGGAAGACTCTGGAAACACCATATATTTT
v_gene: TRBV28; d_gene: .; abundance: .; j_gene: TRBJ2-7; CDR3aa: CASSTLPWGATYEQYF; CDR3nt: TGTGCCAGCAGCACCCTACCTTGGGGGGCGACCTACGAGCAGTACTTC
v_gene: TRBV18; d_gene: TRBD1; abundance: few; j_gene: TRBJ2-3; CDR3aa: CASSPGQGARDTQYF; CDR3nt: TGTGCCAGCTCACCAGGACAGGGGGCCCGGGATACGCAGTATTTT
v_gene: TRBV5-6; d_gene: .; abundance: few; j_gene: TRBJ1-1; CDR3aa: CASSGNTEAFF; CDR3nt: TGTGCCAGCAGCGGAAACACTGAAGCTTTCTTT